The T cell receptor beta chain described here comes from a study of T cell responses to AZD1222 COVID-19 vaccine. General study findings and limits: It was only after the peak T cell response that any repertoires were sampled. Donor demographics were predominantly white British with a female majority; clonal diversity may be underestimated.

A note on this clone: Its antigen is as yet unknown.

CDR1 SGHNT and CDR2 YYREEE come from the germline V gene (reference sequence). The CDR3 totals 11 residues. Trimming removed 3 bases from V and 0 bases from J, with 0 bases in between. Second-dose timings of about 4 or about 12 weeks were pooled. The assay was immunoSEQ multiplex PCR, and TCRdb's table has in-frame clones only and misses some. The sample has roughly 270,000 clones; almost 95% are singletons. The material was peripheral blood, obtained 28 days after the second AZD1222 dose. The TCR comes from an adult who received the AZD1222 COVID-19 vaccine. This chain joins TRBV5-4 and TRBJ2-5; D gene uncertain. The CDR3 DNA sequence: TGTGCCAGCAGCTACCAAGAGACCCAGTACTTC. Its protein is CASSYQETQYF. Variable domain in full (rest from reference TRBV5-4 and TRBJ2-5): ETGVTQSPTHLIKTRGQQVTLRCSSQSGHNTVSWYQQALGQGPQFIFQYYREEENGRGNFPPRFSGLQFPNYSSELNVNALELDDSALYLCASSYQETQYFGPGTRLLVL.